The entry below describes one TCR beta chain. Its antigen is as yet unknown. Measured with immunoSEQ multiplex PCR; TCRdb has only the in-frame clones, and not every one. The sample records 30,000 to 45,000 clones, roughly 84% being singletons. Germline V CDR1 and CDR2: SGHRS, YFSETQ. The V gene lost 0 bases and the J gene lost 3 bases, with 9 bases spanning the gap. This CDR3 is 14 amino acids long. Blood was sampled at baseline, cycle 4 day 1, and cycle 7 day 1. The data stem from a study of OX40 agonist ivuxolimab in advanced cancers. General study points: Several nonresponders also turned out to have low normalized T-cell clonal expansion.

Sequenced here: CD4+ or CD8+ T cells sorted from blood, sampled in a trial of the OX40 agonist ivuxolimab. The chain combines TRBV5-1 with TRBJ2-5, with a weak D call TRBD2 (5 bases). The clonotype originates from an adult with an advanced solid tumor such as melanoma, head and neck, liver or kidney cancer. The CDR3 DNA follows: TGCGCCAGCAGCTTGGTTCTGGGAGAAGAGACCCAGTACTTC. Translation gives CASSLVLGEETQYF.